This T cell receptor beta chain was sequenced in a study of T-cell memory formation after mild COVID-19. Study-wide context: Clustering of TCRs was largely donor specific. General study results and limits: A balance of CD4 and CD8 characterized clones contracting day 15 to 85, whereas later expanders leaned CD4+.

This clonotype was seen repeatedly, ten times or more. Its cognate antigen is unknown. The CDR3 is made up of 13 amino acids. CDR1 MDHEN and CDR2 SYDVKM come from the germline V gene. V lost 4 bases and J 2 bases, leaving 9 bases between the germline ends. TCRalpha and TCRbeta libraries used 5'RACE with constant-segment primers and UMIs. TCRdb reprocessed the 5' RACE reads with MiXCR, giving one entry per CDR3 protein. The table includes 30,000 or so distinct CDR3 sequences, more than 20% detected once. Sequencing input: PBMCs or a T cell subset sorted from them (not recorded which). The chain joins TRBV28 to TRBJ2-7; perhaps TRBD1 as D (5 bases). The origin of this receptor is an adult who had mild COVID-19 (a few samples of this study predate the infection). Cell type and time point are not known. CDR3 bases: TGTGCCAGCAGTTCACAGGCCCCCTACGAGCAGTACTTC. It is translated as CASSSQAPYEQYF.